The TCR beta chain under discussion was sequenced for a study of blood T cell repertoires in COVID-19. Germline-derived CDR1 and CDR2 are LNHDA and SQIVND (reference sequence). Trimming removed 3 bases from V and 0 bases from J; junction bases left unmatched: 0. This CDR3 spans 14 amino acids. Before being deemed recovered, Cohort 3 donors had two negative PCRs, clearance, or symptom resolution. Clones were sequenced by immunoSEQ multiplex PCR, and TCRdb holds only the in-frame ones, with some missing. The sample holds about 330,000 clones, around 87% seen once. J is TRBJ2-7 and V is TRBV19; 9 bases match TRBD1. What was sequenced was PBMCs or T cells enriched from blood (not recorded which). The clonotype comes from a woman in her thirties who had recovered from COVID-19. The CDR3 loop is CASSMGQGSYEQYF. CDR3 nucleotide sequence: TGTGCCAGTAGTATGGGACAGGGCTCCTACGAGCAGTACTTC.